Shown below are 32 T cell receptor beta chains from a single sample sequenced in a study of T cells after yellow fever vaccination. TCRdb re-called the 5' RACE reads with MiXCR, one entry per CDR3 protein. The sample records under 400,000 distinct CDR3 sequences, roughly an eighth being singletons. The sample here was CD4+ T cells sorted from PBMCs, taken 15 days after the yellow fever booster vaccination. Receptors were obtained from a man younger than 30 who received the YFV17D yellow fever vaccine.

This clonotype has at least ten counts. The chain recombines TRBV5-1 with TRBJ2-7, with D tentatively TRBD1 or TRBD2 (5 bases each). The CDR3 is 15 amino acids. CDR1 and CDR2 (germline): SGHRS, YFSETQ. Trimming took off 3 bases at V and 7 bases at J, with 20 bases between the two ends. The CDR3 coding sequence is TGCGCCAGCAGCTCCGAAGGGGCCACTACGGGGGAGCAGTACTTC. The encoded protein is CASSSEGATTGEQYF. The full variable domain, its missing parts supplied by reference TRBV5-1 and TRBJ2-7, is KAGVTQTPRYLIKTRGQQVTLSCSPISGHRSVSWYQQTPGQGLQFLFEYFSETQRNKGNFPGRFSGRQFSNSRSEMNVSTLELGDSALYLCASSSEGATTGEQYFGPGTRLTVT.

V and J are TRBV7-2 and TRBJ1-2; D might be TRBD1 (6 bases). The CDR3 runs 15 residues. The germline V and J ends were trimmed by 5 bases and 7 bases, with 20 bases remaining between them. Germline values: CDR1 SGHTA, CDR2 FQGNSA. The CDR3 nucleotides read TGTGCCAGCAGCCCGCAATCCCGAATGGGGGCTGGCTACACCTTC. Translation: CASSPQSRMGAGYTF.

This clonotype has more than one count but fewer than ten. CDR3 protein: CASSLVAGGLYEQYF. Written as DNA, the CDR3 is TGTGCCAGCAGCTTAGTAGCGGGGGGGCTCTACGAGCAGTACTTC. The rearrangement uses TRBV7-2 and TRBJ2-7; 11 nucleotides line up with TRBD2. Germline V gives CDR1 SGHTA, CDR2 FQGNSA. The ends lost 1 base at V and 3 bases at J; junction bases unmatched: 2. This CDR3 has 15 amino acids.

The chain has TRBV27 and TRBJ2-1; 10 positions agree with TRBD2. The CDR3 length is 17 residues. Trimming took 6 bases from V and 5 from J; bases not matched to a gene: 13. Germline CDR1 is MNHEY and CDR2 is SMNVEV (reference sequence). Written as DNA, the CDR3 is TGTGCCAGCAGAAGGGTAGCGGGGGGATACCTTAACAATGAGCAGTTCTTC. Translation gives CASRRVAGGYLNNEQFF.

In this sample, this clonotype turned up a few times. V gene TRBV20-1 combines with J gene TRBJ2-1, with 10 bases that match TRBD2. The germline V gene has CDR1 DFQATT and CDR2 SNEGSKA (reference sequence). With V trimmed by 6 bases and J by 7 bases, 9 bases remained unmatched. The CDR3 is 14 amino acids. The CDR3 nucleotides read TGCAGTGCCCCCCCTCCTAGCGGGGGTAATGAGCAGTTCTTC. The encoded protein is CSAPPPSGGNEQFF.

The chain joins TRBV20-1 to TRBJ2-5; 7 nucleotides align to TRBD1. Germline CDR1 is DFQATT and CDR2 is SNEGSKA (reference sequence). With V trimmed by 2 bases and J by 5 bases, 8 bases remained unmatched. There are 14 residues in the CDR3. The CDR3 DNA reads TGCAGTGCTAGACGGCCGGGACAGAGGGAGACCCAGTACTTC. Its translation: CSARRPGQRETQYF.

This clonotype was seen repeatedly, ten times or more. The chain has TRBV6-1 and TRBJ2-7, with TRBD2 identical over 13 bases. Looked up from germline, CDR1 is MNHNS and CDR2 is SASEGT. The CDR3 sequence is 15 residues long. J gave up 2 bases and V 5 bases, and 3 bases lay outside the gene matches. The CDR3 protein is CASSLTSGGPYEQYF. The CDR3 DNA reads as TGTGCCAGCAGTCTGACTAGCGGGGGGCCCTACGAGCAGTACTTC.

This clonotype was observed a handful of times. CDR3 sequence reads: CASISRGKQYF. In nucleotides, the CDR3 is TGTGCCAGCATCTCCCGGGGGAAGCAGTACTTC. The J gene is TRBJ2-7, the V gene TRBV6-6, with D maybe TRBD2 (6 bases). CDR1 and CDR2 (germline): MNHNY, SVGAGI (reference sequence). Trimming removed 7 bases at V and 8 bases at J, with 12 bases between. CDR3 length: 11 residues.

This chain uses TRBV20-1 with TRBJ1-2, with TRBD1 matching 10 bases. The ends lost 4 bases at V and 2 bases at J; junction bases unmatched: 10. Germline V lookup: CDR1 DFQATT, CDR2 SNEGSKA (reference sequence). The CDR3 loop spans 16 amino acids. The CDR3 is CSAIPGTGARNYGYTF. CDR3 bases: TGCAGTGCTATCCCCGGGACAGGGGCGCGCAACTATGGCTACACCTTC.

The V call is TRBV20-1, the J call TRBJ2-7; 11 bases align to TRBD1. CDR1 and CDR2 (germline): DFQATT, SNEGSKA (reference sequence). V trimming: 5 bases; J trimming: 0 bases; junction bases outside the gene matches: 3. This CDR3 is 14 amino acids long. The CDR3 reads CSAHGQGASYEQYF. CDR3 DNA sequence: TGCAGTGCTCACGGACAGGGGGCCTCCTACGAGCAGTACTTC.

This clonotype appeared a few times. V and J are TRBV5-6 and TRBJ1-6; maybe TRBD1 (5 bases). CDR1 is SGHDT, CDR2 YYEEEE, per germline. V gave up 4 bases and J gave up 5 bases, with 13 bases separating them. This CDR3 is built from 15 residues. The CDR3 DNA follows: TGTGCCAGCAGCATACCGGGACGGAATAATTCACCCCTCCACTTT. This encodes CASSIPGRNNSPLHF.

The rearrangement uses TRBV12-3 or TRBV12-4 and TRBJ2-2; 16 positions match TRBD2. The length of the CDR3 is 18 residues. Trimming removed 3 bases from V and 4 bases from J; junction bases left unmatched: 5. CDR3 nucleotide sequence: TGTGCCAGCAGTTTTCCTGGGACTAGCGGGGGGGGCACCGGGGAGCTGTTTTTT. It codes for CASSFPGTSGGGTGELFF.

The rearrangement uses TRBV20-1 and TRBJ2-7; 10 nucleotides line up with TRBD1. This CDR3 is built from 15 residues. In germline, CDR1 is DFQATT, CDR2 SNEGSKA (reference sequence). Losses at the gene ends were 0 bases for V and 2 bases for J; bases not matched to a gene: 4. DNA of the CDR3: TGCAGTGCTAGAGATCAGGGACAGGGGACCTACGAGCAGTACTTC. Translating it yields CSARDQGQGTYEQYF.

This clonotype was counted between two and nine times. The V and J genes are TRBV4-1 and TRBJ2-7, with D possibly matching TRBD1 (5 bases). The V end lost 4 bases, the J end lost 3 bases, and 16 bases lay between the germline ends. The germline V gene has CDR1 MGHRA and CDR2 YSYEKL. The CDR3 contains 15 residues. The CDR3 reads CASSPRVYQIYEQYF. In DNA form, the CDR3 reads TGCGCCAGCAGCCCCAGGGTATATCAAATCTACGAGCAGTACTTC.

This clonotype was seen a handful of times. This chain uses TRBV27 with TRBJ2-7; a weak D match, TRBD1 (5 bases). V was shortened by 3 bases and J by 1 base, with 7 bases between the two germline ends. The CDR3 is made up of 13 amino acids. Looked up from germline, CDR1 is MNHEY and CDR2 is SMNVEV (reference sequence). CDR3 region: CASSFRQSYEQYF. In DNA form, the CDR3 reads TGTGCCAGCAGTTTCAGACAGTCCTACGAGCAGTACTTC.

This clonotype was seen a few times. The CDR3 DNA reads TGTGCCAGCAGTGGTGCTTATAGCAATCAGCCCCAGCATTTT. This gives the protein CASSGAYSNQPQHF. The chain combines TRBV12-3 or TRBV12-4 with TRBJ1-5, with D hard to call. CDR3 length: 14 residues. V was shortened by 5 bases and J by 0 bases, with 8 bases between the two germline ends.

The rearrangement links TRBV10-3 to TRBJ2-7, with D perhaps TRBD1 (6 bases). This CDR3 is built from 12 residues. Germline V gene lookup returns CDR1 ENHRY and CDR2 SYGVKD. Between the trimmed V and J ends, which lost 5 bases and 3 bases, there was a span of 8 bases. This chain's CDR3 is CAISPTGYEQYV. CDR3 nucleotide sequence: TGTGCCATCAGTCCGACAGGCTACGAGCAGTACGTC.

The chain combines TRBV14 with TRBJ2-3, with D perhaps matching TRBD2 (7 bases). The CDR3 extends over 15 amino acids. Trimming took off 4 bases at V and 4 bases at J, with 15 bases between the two ends. CDR1 and CDR2 from the germline V gene are SGHDN and FVKESK. CDR3 bases: TGTGCCAGCAGCCCCGGGAGGCACAGGGCAGATACGCAGTATTTT. It encodes CASSPGRHRADTQYF.

This clonotype has a count of ten or more. The chain has TRBV10-3 and TRBJ2-5; D not certain. The CDR3 is 14 amino acids. Germline CDR1 ENHRY, CDR2 SYGVKD. V was clipped by 3 bases and J by 1 base, with 9 bases between them. CDR3 DNA sequence: TGTGCCATCAGTGATACACCGACCCAAGAGACCCAGTACTTC. Amino acids: CAISDTPTQETQYF.

This chain links TRBV5-1 with TRBJ2-7; a possible D gene is TRBD2 (5 bases). With 4 bases removed from V and 5 bases from J, the gap between germline ends came to 19 bases. The CDR3 covers 15 residues. The germline CDR1 and CDR2 sequences are SGHRS and YFSETQ. CDR3 nucleotides: TGCGCCAGCAGCCGATCGCTTCCGGGGTCGGACGAGCAGTACGTC. It translates to CASSRSLPGSDEQYV.

This clonotype has only a few counts. The rearrangement links TRBV7-8 to TRBJ1-5; D remains unclear. Trimming shortened V by 2 bases and J by 5 bases, and 10 bases separated the two germline ends. The CDR3 spans 14 residues. CDR1 SGHVS and CDR2 FQNEAQ come from the germline V gene. The CDR3 protein is CASSLWFVDQPQHF. The CDR3 nucleotides are TGTGCCAGCAGCTTATGGTTTGTCGATCAGCCCCAGCATTTT.

This clonotype was picked up one time. The chain joins TRBV28 to TRBJ2-4; the match to TRBD1 covers 7 bases. Germline CDR1 MDHEN, CDR2 SYDVKM. The CDR3 sequence is 14 residues long. The J segment lost 11 bases and the V segment lost 6 bases, leaving 13 bases of the junction unmatched. As DNA, the CDR3 is TGTGCCAGCAGCCCAACCGACAGGGTAGAGTTTCAGTACTTC. Translated, it gives CASSPTDRVEFQYF.

This clonotype has more than one count but fewer than ten. The gene calls are TRBV29-1 and TRBJ2-5, with D hard to call. V lost 7 bases and J lost 5, with 14 bases in between. From germline, CDR1 is SQVTM and CDR2 ANQGSEA. This CDR3 comprises 12 residues. The DNA of the CDR3 is TGCAGCGCCACGAGCCCCTGGGAGACCCAGTACTTC. This sequence encodes CSATSPWETQYF.

Only a few counts were recorded for this clonotype. The J gene is TRBJ1-1, the V gene TRBV19; no firm D call. V was trimmed by 6 bases and J by 3 bases, leaving 11 bases between them. CDR3 size: 13 residues. Germline values: CDR1 LNHDA, CDR2 SQIVND (reference sequence). This chain's CDR3 is CASRLSRDTEAFF. For the CDR3, the DNA is TGTGCCAGTAGACTCTCTCGGGACACTGAAGCTTTCTTT.

This clonotype was observed a handful of times. This CDR3 reads CASSYGSGGGETQYF. The CDR3 coding sequence is TGTGCCAGCAGTTACGGTAGCGGGGGGGGCGAGACCCAGTACTTC. The chain uses TRBV6-6 and TRBJ2-5, with 11 bases lining up with TRBD2. The CDR3 is made up of 15 amino acids. Germline loops: CDR1 MNHNY, CDR2 SVGAGI (reference sequence). Trimming took 2 bases from V and 5 from J; bases not matched to a gene: 4.

This clonotype came up a few times. The V gene is TRBV12-3 or TRBV12-4, the J gene TRBJ2-7; D possibly uses TRBD1 or TRBD2 (5 bases each). This CDR3 spans 15 amino acids. The V gene lost 6 bases and the J gene lost 7 bases, with 22 bases spanning the gap. The CDR3 protein is CASRTRDGYLGEQYV. The CDR3 bases are TGTGCCAGCAGAACTAGGGACGGATATTTGGGGGAGCAGTACGTC.

The chain employs TRBV5-6 and TRBJ1-4; D not resolved. This CDR3 is built from 13 residues. V was pared by 4 bases and J by 5 bases, with 9 bases between. From germline, CDR1 is SGHDT and CDR2 YYEEEE. The CDR3 loop is CASSPQENEKLFF. The CDR3 bases are TGTGCCAGCAGCCCGCAGGAGAATGAAAAACTGTTTTTT. Complete variable domain (other parts from reference TRBV5-6 and TRBJ1-4): DAGVTQSPTHLIKTRGQQVTLRCSPKSGHDTVSWYQQALGQGPQFIFQYYEEEERQRGNFPDRFSGHQFPNYSSELNVNALLLGDSALYLCASSPQENEKLFFGSGTQLSVL.

In its sample, this clonotype was seen a few times. This chain joins TRBV7-9 and TRBJ1-4; D remains unclear. The CDR3 totals 13 residues. The V and J ends lost 3 bases and 8 bases respectively, with 10 bases between them. Germline CDR1 is SEHNR and CDR2 is FQNEAQ (reference sequence). Written as DNA, the CDR3 is TGTGCCAGCAGCTTCGGTCAAAGCGAAAAACTGTTTTTT. Protein sequence: CASSFGQSEKLFF.

This clonotype was seen a handful of times. This chain connects TRBV7-9 to TRBJ1-1, with D possibly being TRBD1 (6 bases). Trimming removed 2 bases at V and 5 bases at J, with 12 bases between. The length of the CDR3 is 14 residues. Per the germline V gene, CDR1 is SEHNR and CDR2 is FQNEAQ (reference sequence). The CDR3 nucleotides read TGTGCCAGCAGCTTACTACAGGGTCAAACTGAAGCTTTCTTT. This codes for CASSLLQGQTEAFF. The whole variable domain, remainder taken from reference TRBV7-9 and TRBJ1-1, is DTGVSQNPRHKITKRGQNVTFRCDPISEHNRLYWYRQTLGQGPEFLTYFQNEAQLEKSRLLSDRFSAERPKGSFSTLEIQRTEQGDSAMYLCASSLLQGQTEAFFGQGTRLTVV.

This clonotype appeared a few times. The chain is built from TRBV28 and TRBJ2-7, with D hard to call. The germline CDR1 and CDR2 sequences are MDHEN and SYDVKM. V lost 6 bases to trimming and J lost 3 bases, with 9 bases between them. The CDR3 spans 12 residues. CDR3 amino acids: CASSRRYYEQYV. CDR3 in DNA: TGTGCCAGCAGCCGTAGATACTACGAGCAGTACGTC.

The V gene is TRBV7-2, the J gene TRBJ2-3; 10 bases map to TRBD2. Trimming removed 5 bases from V and 4 bases from J; junction bases left unmatched: 9. CDR3 length: 16 amino acids. CDR1 and CDR2 from the germline V gene are SGHTA and FQGNSA. In DNA form, the CDR3 reads TGTGCCAGCAGCCCAGGAGACCTAGCGGGGGCAGATACGCAGTATTTT. Amino acids: CASSPGDLAGADTQYF.

This clonotype has more than one count but fewer than ten. The chain couples TRBV5-1 to TRBJ1-2, with TRBD1 matching over 9 bases. Trimming removed 4 bases from V and 8 bases from J; junction bases left unmatched: 21. Germline CDR1 and CDR2: SGHRS and YFSETQ. The CDR3 covers 18 residues. The CDR3 sequence is CASSVPNRDRGVFNGYTF. DNA for the CDR3: TGCGCCAGCAGCGTTCCCAACCGCGACAGGGGGGTTTTCAACGGCTACACCTTC. The full variable domain, rest sourced from reference TRBV5-1 and TRBJ1-2, is KAGVTQTPRYLIKTRGQQVTLSCSPISGHRSVSWYQQTPGQGLQFLFEYFSETQRNKGNFPGRFSGRQFSNSRSEMNVSTLELGDSALYLCASSVPNRDRGVFNGYTFGSGTRLTVV.